This T cell receptor (beta chain) stems from a study of CD4 and CD8 cells across lung adenocarcinoma regions. TCRdb reanalysed the PCR reads using MiXCR and keeps one entry per CDR3 protein. The sample has around 20,000 distinct CDR3 sequences, 40% to 60% seen once. V gave up 7 bases and J gave up 0 bases, with 18 bases separating them. CDR1 is LGHNT and CDR2 is FRNRAP in the germline V gene. CDR3 size: 16 residues. This clonotype was obtained from a male donor with lung adenocarcinoma. The CD4 and CD8 labels of this study may be unreliable. Source material: CD8+ T cells from the margin of a lung tumor. This rearrangement joins TRBV12-5 to TRBJ2-5, with D possibly called TRBD1 or TRBD2 (6 bases each). CDR3 coding DNA: TGTGCTAGTGCGGGGCTCGGGGGCCGTGACCAAGAGACCCAGTACTTC. The encoded protein is CASAGLGGRDQETQYF. Based on the CDR3 plus reference TRBV12-5 and TRBJ2-5, the full variable domain is DARVTQTPRHKVTEMGQEVTMRCQPILGHNTVFWYRQTMMQGLELLAYFRNRAPLDDSGMPKDRFSAEMPDATLATLKIQPSEPRDSAVYFCASAGLGGRDQETQYFGPGTRLLVL.